The 2 T cell receptor beta chains reported below all come from one sample, sequenced in a study of T cell clusters in autoimmune cytopenias. Each sample's input was around 250 ng genomic DNA, approximately 37,500 genome equivalents. Multiplex touch-down PCR amplified TRB using TRB-A and TRB-B pools in one tube. TCRdb reanalyzed the multiplex PCR reads, giving one entry per CDR3 protein sequence and no DNA. In all, the sample yields 6,000 to 7,500 distinct CDR3 sequences. In addition, the sample was reused for a study of T cell repertoires in aging, cancer and after chemotherapy.

The sequenced sample consisted of peripheral blood. The source of these receptors is a human donor in good health.

The CDR3 region is CASRDRGAPVGYTF. The V and J genes are TRBV27 and TRBJ1-2; TCRdb's assignment of TRBD1 cannot be checked, as there is no DNA. CDR1 MNHEY and CDR2 SMNVEV come from the germline V gene (reference sequence). This CDR3 has 14 residues.

The chain is built from TRBV20-1 and TRBJ2-3; TCRdb gives TRBD1 as the D gene, but with no DNA this cannot be confirmed. The CDR3 extends over 16 amino acids. In germline, CDR1 is DFQATT, CDR2 SNEGSKA (reference sequence). CDR3 protein: CSAITAGQFSTDTQYF.